These T cell receptor beta chains were read from a single sample in a study of cytomegalovirus exposure and HLA in healthy donors. Profiled with immunoSEQ multiplex PCR; TCRdb holds only in-frame clones, not every one. The sample lists around 240,000 clones, 82% occurring once. Sequences were obtained from PBMCs. The source is a woman aged 40 to 49 in good health and CMV-seropositive. Each CDR3 is given with its conserved first and last residue. D genes are given only for firm matches. The size of a clone is reported for some rows only, either as once, few or many, or as a class for expanded clones.

j_call d_call v_call clone_size cdr3_nt cdr3_aa
TRBJ1-1 . TRBV28 . TGTGCCAGCAGTTTCCCCAGGCCCGCGAACACTGAAGCTTTCTTT CASSFPRPANTEAFF
TRBJ2-3 . TRBV30 . TGTGCCTGGAATGGACTCACAGATACGCAGTATTTT CAWNGLTDTQYF
TRBJ2-1 TRBD2 TRBV11-2 . TGTGCCAGCAGCTTAGAGCCTAGCGGGTATAATGAGCAGTTCTTC CASSLEPSGYNEQFF
TRBJ2-3 . TRBV2 . TGTGCCAGCAGTGTGCAGGATACGCAGTATTTT CASSVQDTQYF
TRBJ1-3 . TRBV30 . TGTGCCTGGAGTGTAGGGGTTACCTCTGGAAACACCATATATTTT CAWSVGVTSGNTIYF
TRBJ2-1 . TRBV7-9 few TGTGCCAGCAGCCTAGGAGGGCCATACAATGAGCAGTTCTTC CASSLGGPYNEQFF
TRBJ2-7 . TRBV28 . TGTGCCACTGAGGGTCATCGGGGAAGAGGAGAGCAGTACTTC CATEGHRGRGEQYF
TRBJ2-5 . TRBV5-1 . TGCGCCAGCAGCCTTGGGACTTGGGGGGATCAAGAGACCCAGTACTTC CASSLGTWGDQETQYF
TRBJ2-1 TRBD2 TRBV7-8 . TGTGCCAGCAGCTTAGCGAAGAGCGAGCGGGGGGCCATGTACAATGAGCAGTTCTTC CASSLAKSERGAMYNEQFF
TRBJ2-1 . TRBV18 . TGTGCCAGCTCAAGAAGGGGTAATGAGCAGTTCTTC CASSRRGNEQFF
TRBJ1-4 . TRBV30 few TGTGCCTGGAGTGTTGGACAGCCAAATGAAAAACTGTTTTTT CAWSVGQPNEKLFF
TRBJ2-7 TRBD1 TRBV5-8 . TGTGCCAGCAGCCCGGGACAGGGGGTGTACGAGCAGTACTTC CASSPGQGVYEQYF
TRBJ1-4 . TRBV6-1 . TGTGCCAGCAGAACAGGGAGCCTAACTAATGAAAAACTGTTTTTT CASRTGSLTNEKLFF
TRBJ1-5 . TRBV4-3 . TGCGCCAGCAGCCTTAGCGGAGGAGGGAGCAATCAGCCCCAGCATTTT CASSLSGGGSNQPQHF
TRBJ1-1 TRBD1 TRBV5-1 . TGCGCCAGCAGCGTGGGACAGGGAAATTTTAACACTGAAGCTTTCTTT CASSVGQGNFNTEAFF
TRBJ2-7 . TRBV9 few TGTGCCAGCAGTAGAGGGCAGGGGCGCTCCTACGAGCAGTACTTC CASSRGQGRSYEQYF
TRBJ1-2 . TRBV9 once TGTGCCAGCAGCCCAAGTGGAGGGGTCGTCTATGGCTACACCTTC CASSPSGGVVYGYTF
TRBJ2-4 . TRBV5-4 . TGTGCCAGCAGCTTCGATAGGGGGACAAACATTCAGTACTTC CASSFDRGTNIQYF
TRBJ2-1 . TRBV7-9 . TGTGCCAGCCGAGCGGCAGGAATCTACAATGAGCAGTTCTTC CASRAAGIYNEQFF
TRBJ2-1 TRBD2 TRBV7-9 . TGTTCCAGCAGCCCGGGGACTAGCAGTTACAATGAGCAGTTCTTC CSSSPGTSSYNEQFF
TRBJ2-3 TRBD2 TRBV6-1 . TGTGCCAGCAGAGGACTAGCGCAACCCACAGATACGCAGTATTTT CASRGLAQPTDTQYF
TRBJ1-5 TRBD1 TRBV7-2 . TGTGCCAGCAGCTTTAGACAGGGTAATCAGCCCCAGCATTTT CASSFRQGNQPQHF
TRBJ1-4 . TRBV29-1 few TGCAGCGTTGAGACACCTGGCGTTAATGAAAAACTGTTTTTT CSVETPGVNEKLFF
TRBJ2-1 . TRBV13 . TGTGCCAGCAGCTTAGGCAGAGGAGGAGGGCAGTTCTTC CASSLGRGGGQFF
TRBJ1-4 . TRBV7-2 . TGTGCCAGCAGCTTAAGTTCGGAGGAAAAACTGTTTTTT CASSLSSEEKLFF
TRBJ1-3 . TRBV27 . TGTGCCAGCAGTTTAACGACAGGCAGGGACACCATATATTTT CASSLTTGRDTIYF
TRBJ1-6 . TRBV25-1 once TGTGCCAGCGGATCTACCGGGGAGGGCAGAAATTCACCCCTCCACTTT CASGSTGEGRNSPLHF
TRBJ1-5 . TRBV4-3 few TGCGCCAGCAGCCAAGATGCGGGGAAGGCCCAGCATTTT CASSQDAGKAQHF
TRBJ2-7 . TRBV7-9 . TGTTCCAGCAGCTCCGGGACATTAAACTACGAGCAGTACTTC CSSSSGTLNYEQYF
TRBJ1-1 . TRBV27 . TGTGCCAGCAAGCCCGGAGTTAACACTGAAGCTTTCTTT CASKPGVNTEAFF
TRBJ2-7 TRBD1 TRBV5-1 . TGCGCCAGCAGCAGGGGACAGGGGTACGAGCAGTACTTC CASSRGQGYEQYF
TRBJ2-7 TRBD1 TRBV19 . TGTGCCAGTAGTCCCAGGGGGCTCCCCTCCTACGAGCAGTACTTC CASSPRGLPSYEQYF
TRBJ2-7 TRBD2 TRBV9 . TGTGCCAGCAGCGAAACGGCGGGAGCGAACTACGAGCAGTACTTC CASSETAGANYEQYF
TRBJ2-1 . TRBV5-1 . TGCGCCAGCAGCTATAAGGGACTCGTCGACAATGAGCAGTTCTTC CASSYKGLVDNEQFF
TRBJ1-2 . TRBV19 . TGTGCCAGCCGAAACACCGGGGAATCGGACTATGGCTACACCTTC CASRNTGESDYGYTF
TRBJ1-1 . TRBV7-2 . TGTGCCAGCAGTCTTCTTCAGGGGTCTGAAGCTTTCTTT CASSLLQGSEAFF
TRBJ1-1 . TRBV6-5 once TGTGCCAGCGGCCTGGGGGGAAGAGCTTTCTTT CASGLGGRAFF
TRBJ2-7 . TRBV19 . TGTGCCAGTAGCCAGGGAACATACGAGCAGTACTTC CASSQGTYEQYF
TRBJ2-1 TRBD2 TRBV4-2 . TGTGCCAGCAGCCAGGCACTAGCGGGAGGGCTCTACAATGAGCAGTTCTTC CASSQALAGGLYNEQFF
TRBJ2-5 TRBD1 TRBV18 . TGTGCCAGCTCACCAAGGACAGGGGGAGTGGAGACCCAGTACTTC CASSPRTGGVETQYF
TRBJ2-7 TRBD2 TRBV5-1 . TGCGCCAGCAGCTTGTCAATACTAGCGGGGGGGAGGGAGCAGTACTTC CASSLSILAGGREQYF
TRBJ1-1 . TRBV10-2 few TGCGCCAGCAGTCATAGTGGGGCCCCCCAGGAAGCTTTCTTT CASSHSGAPQEAFF
TRBJ1-4 TRBD1 TRBV10-3 . TGTGCCATCAGTGAGTCGGTAGGGACAGGGGTTGAAAAACTGTTTTTT CAISESVGTGVEKLFF
TRBJ1-1 . TRBV19 few TGTGCCAGTAGTATACCGGGAGGGAGGGAAGCTTTCTTT CASSIPGGREAFF
TRBJ1-5 . TRBV6-5 . TGTGCCAGCAGTTCTCTACAGGGCGGCAATCAGCCCCAGCATTTT CASSSLQGGNQPQHF
TRBJ1-1 TRBD1 TRBV5-1 . TGCGCCAGCAGCTTTGGGGGACAGGGATGGAACACTGAAGCTTTCTTT CASSFGGQGWNTEAFF